This entry is about one T cell receptor beta chain. This record comes from a study of blood T cell repertoires in COVID-19. The overall study: Samples taken during acute and convalescent COVID-19 were collected in the United States, Italy and Spain. T cells, B-cell-depleted T cells, or PBMCs supplied cDNA or gDNA.

Per the original data handling: Nucleated cell counts were estimated from reference gene primer amplification. Data came from immunoSEQ multiplex PCR; TCRdb stores just in-frame clones and leaves some out. V and J calls and clone size are copied from that table; D and trimming were computed from the DNA. The repertoire holds around 160,000 clones, with around four fifths as singletons. Germline lookup yields CDR1 SGHDN and CDR2 FVKESK. The CDR3 totals 18 residues. The V and J ends lost 1 base and 3 bases, in that order; junction bases with no gene match: 10. The sample consisted of peripheral blood. The origin of this receptor is a woman older than 75 with acute or convalescent COVID-19. The chain combines TRBV14 with TRBJ2-1, with 9 bases identical to TRBD1. CDR3: CASSQGTGDWGVYNEQFF. In nucleotides, the CDR3 is TGTGCCAGCAGCCAAGGGACAGGGGATTGGGGGGTCTACAATGAGCAGTTCTTC. Variable domain in full (rest from reference TRBV14 and TRBJ2-1): EAGVTQFPSHSVIEKGQTVTLRCDPISGHDNLYWYRRVMGKEIKFLLHFVKESKQDESGMPNNRFLAERTGGTYSTLKVQPAELEDSGVYFCASSQGTGDWGVYNEQFFGPGTRLTVL.